Listed below are T cell receptor beta chains from one sample, sequenced in a study of OX40 agonist ivuxolimab in advanced cancers. Repertoires were generated with immunoSEQ multiplex PCR, while TCRdb's copy carries only in-frame clones and drops some. The table shows about 37,000 clones, with about 88% occurring only once. The source was CD4+ or CD8+ T cells sorted from blood, collected in a trial of the OX40 agonist ivuxolimab. The source is an adult with an advanced solid tumor such as melanoma, head and neck, liver or kidney cancer. Both conserved end residues are part of each CDR3. A D gene is named only where the DNA matches it firmly. Size values are once, few and many counts, or a class for expanded clones, and some rows have none.

D gene: .; J gene: TRBJ1-3; V gene: TRBV10-2; clone size: .; CDR3 DNA: TGCGCCAGCAGACCCCTGAGCTACACCATATATTTT; CDR3 protein: CASRPLSYTIYF
D gene: .; J gene: TRBJ1-2; V gene: TRBV4-1; clone size: .; CDR3 DNA: TGCGCCAGCAGCCAAGATATAGGGGTAGACTATGGCTACACCTTC; CDR3 protein: CASSQDIGVDYGYTF
D gene: TRBD2; J gene: TRBJ2-5; V gene: TRBV5-1; clone size: once; CDR3 DNA: TGCGCCAGCAGCTTGCTCGGACTAGCGGGGGGCCAAGAGACCCAGTACTTC; CDR3 protein: CASSLLGLAGGQETQYF
D gene: TRBD2; J gene: TRBJ2-1; V gene: TRBV19; clone size: once; CDR3 DNA: TGTGCCAGTAGTATAGACGGTCGGGGGGGGCCCTTCAATGAGCAGTTCTTC; CDR3 protein: CASSIDGRGGPFNEQFF
D gene: TRBD1; J gene: TRBJ1-1; V gene: TRBV6-1; clone size: .; CDR3 DNA: TGTGCCAGCAGTGAATCAGGGGGGAACAGTCTGGCTTTCTTT; CDR3 protein: CASSESGGNSLAFF
D gene: TRBD2; J gene: TRBJ2-3; V gene: TRBV7-7; clone size: .; CDR3 DNA: TGTGCTAGCAGCTTAGGCCCCGGGACTAGCATCGCGCAGTATTTT; CDR3 protein: CASSLGPGTSIAQYF
D gene: .; J gene: TRBJ1-2; V gene: TRBV4-1; clone size: .; CDR3 DNA: TGCGCCAGCAGCCAAGAAGCGGGACGGATCTATGGCTACACCTTC; CDR3 protein: CASSQEAGRIYGYTF
D gene: .; J gene: TRBJ1-1; V gene: TRBV9; clone size: .; CDR3 DNA: TGTGCCAGCAGCGTAGGGGTCGGCACTGAAGCTTTCTTT; CDR3 protein: CASSVGVGTEAFF
D gene: .; J gene: TRBJ2-1; V gene: TRBV4-3; clone size: .; CDR3 DNA: TGCGCCAGCAGCCAAGATCGAGGTTTGGGGAATGAGCAGTTCTTC; CDR3 protein: CASSQDRGLGNEQFF
D gene: .; J gene: TRBJ1-2; V gene: TRBV19; clone size: .; CDR3 DNA: TGTGCCAGTAGTCCCGGGGGGGACCTTAACTATGGCTACACCTTC; CDR3 protein: CASSPGGDLNYGYTF
D gene: .; J gene: TRBJ1-1; V gene: TRBV5-1; clone size: .; CDR3 DNA: TGCGCCAGCAGCCGTTACAGTGGCGGAAACACTGAAGCTTTCTTT; CDR3 protein: CASSRYSGGNTEAFF
D gene: .; J gene: TRBJ1-2; V gene: TRBV5-6; clone size: .; CDR3 DNA: TGTGCCAGCAGCCACGGACGCAACTATGGCTACACCTTC; CDR3 protein: CASSHGRNYGYTF
D gene: TRBD1; J gene: TRBJ2-4; V gene: TRBV27; clone size: .; CDR3 DNA: TGTGCCAGCAGCCGATCCGGGACAGTAAACATTCAGTACTTC; CDR3 protein: CASSRSGTVNIQYF
D gene: .; J gene: TRBJ1-4; V gene: TRBV6-1; clone size: .; CDR3 DNA: TGTGCCAGCAGCACCACAGAGGGGTCTAATGAAAAACTGTTTTTT; CDR3 protein: CASSTTEGSNEKLFF
D gene: .; J gene: TRBJ1-4; V gene: TRBV7-8; clone size: .; CDR3 DNA: TGTGCCAGCAGCGAAAACGTGGGTTATGAAAAACTGTTTTTT; CDR3 protein: CASSENVGYEKLFF
D gene: .; J gene: TRBJ1-6; V gene: TRBV27; clone size: .; CDR3 DNA: TGTGCCAGCAGTTTGGAGAGCTATAATTCACCCCTCCACTTT; CDR3 protein: CASSLESYNSPLHF
D gene: TRBD2; J gene: TRBJ2-1; V gene: TRBV11-2; clone size: .; CDR3 DNA: TGTGCCAGCAACTTCCTAGCGGGGGGGAATGAGCAGTTCTTC; CDR3 protein: CASNFLAGGNEQFF
D gene: TRBD1; J gene: TRBJ2-7; V gene: TRBV11-2; clone size: .; CDR3 DNA: TGTGCCAGCAGCTCTATGGGACAGGAGCAGTACTTC; CDR3 protein: CASSSMGQEQYF
D gene: .; J gene: TRBJ1-6; V gene: TRBV6-6; clone size: .; CDR3 DNA: TGTGCCAGCAGTTACTCGGATTCACCCCTCCACTTT; CDR3 protein: CASSYSDSPLHF
D gene: .; J gene: TRBJ2-7; V gene: TRBV6-1; clone size: .; CDR3 DNA: TGTGCCAGCAGTGAATTAGGGGGCTCCTACGAGCAGTACTTC; CDR3 protein: CASSELGGSYEQYF
D gene: TRBD2; J gene: TRBJ2-3; V gene: TRBV4-1; clone size: .; CDR3 DNA: TGCGCCAGCAGCCAAGTCCTAGCGGGGGGGGATGATACGCAGTATTTT; CDR3 protein: CASSQVLAGGDDTQYF
D gene: TRBD2; J gene: TRBJ2-7; V gene: TRBV4-1; clone size: .; CDR3 DNA: TGCGCCAGCAGCCAAGTCCCTAGCGGAACCTACGAGCAGTACTTC; CDR3 protein: CASSQVPSGTYEQYF
D gene: .; J gene: TRBJ2-5; V gene: TRBV2; clone size: .; CDR3 DNA: TGTGCCAGCAGGTCCCCCCGGGGGGCAGAGACCCAGTACTTC; CDR3 protein: CASRSPRGAETQYF
D gene: .; J gene: TRBJ1-4; V gene: TRBV9; clone size: .; CDR3 DNA: TGTGCCAGCAGCTCCCGTAGGGGCAGCGCGAGAGAAAAACTGTTTTTT; CDR3 protein: CASSSRRGSAREKLFF
D gene: .; J gene: TRBJ2-7; V gene: TRBV4-3; clone size: .; CDR3 DNA: TGCGCCAGCAGCCAAGCGCAGTTTTCCTACGAGCAGTACTTC; CDR3 protein: CASSQAQFSYEQYF
D gene: .; J gene: TRBJ2-6; V gene: TRBV4-2; clone size: .; CDR3 DNA: TGTGCCAGCAGCCTTGACGCCCTCTCTGGGGCCAACGTCCTGACTTTC; CDR3 protein: CASSLDALSGANVLTF
D gene: .; J gene: TRBJ2-7; V gene: TRBV11-3; clone size: .; CDR3 DNA: TGTGCCAGCAGCGAGGGGGTAGGGTCCTACGAGCAGTACTTC; CDR3 protein: CASSEGVGSYEQYF
D gene: TRBD1; J gene: TRBJ1-2; V gene: TRBV4-1; clone size: .; CDR3 DNA: TGCGCCAGCAGCCAAGAATCACAGGGGCTAGCGAACTATGGCTACACCTTC; CDR3 protein: CASSQESQGLANYGYTF
D gene: .; J gene: TRBJ1-1; V gene: TRBV14; clone size: few; CDR3 DNA: TGTGCCAGCAGCTTTGGCGGACATGAAGCTTTCTTT; CDR3 protein: CASSFGGHEAFF
D gene: TRBD2; J gene: TRBJ2-7; V gene: TRBV4-3; clone size: once; CDR3 DNA: TGCGCCAGCAGCCAAGATCGAAGCGGGGGAGGGTACGAGCAGTACTTC; CDR3 protein: CASSQDRSGGGYEQYF